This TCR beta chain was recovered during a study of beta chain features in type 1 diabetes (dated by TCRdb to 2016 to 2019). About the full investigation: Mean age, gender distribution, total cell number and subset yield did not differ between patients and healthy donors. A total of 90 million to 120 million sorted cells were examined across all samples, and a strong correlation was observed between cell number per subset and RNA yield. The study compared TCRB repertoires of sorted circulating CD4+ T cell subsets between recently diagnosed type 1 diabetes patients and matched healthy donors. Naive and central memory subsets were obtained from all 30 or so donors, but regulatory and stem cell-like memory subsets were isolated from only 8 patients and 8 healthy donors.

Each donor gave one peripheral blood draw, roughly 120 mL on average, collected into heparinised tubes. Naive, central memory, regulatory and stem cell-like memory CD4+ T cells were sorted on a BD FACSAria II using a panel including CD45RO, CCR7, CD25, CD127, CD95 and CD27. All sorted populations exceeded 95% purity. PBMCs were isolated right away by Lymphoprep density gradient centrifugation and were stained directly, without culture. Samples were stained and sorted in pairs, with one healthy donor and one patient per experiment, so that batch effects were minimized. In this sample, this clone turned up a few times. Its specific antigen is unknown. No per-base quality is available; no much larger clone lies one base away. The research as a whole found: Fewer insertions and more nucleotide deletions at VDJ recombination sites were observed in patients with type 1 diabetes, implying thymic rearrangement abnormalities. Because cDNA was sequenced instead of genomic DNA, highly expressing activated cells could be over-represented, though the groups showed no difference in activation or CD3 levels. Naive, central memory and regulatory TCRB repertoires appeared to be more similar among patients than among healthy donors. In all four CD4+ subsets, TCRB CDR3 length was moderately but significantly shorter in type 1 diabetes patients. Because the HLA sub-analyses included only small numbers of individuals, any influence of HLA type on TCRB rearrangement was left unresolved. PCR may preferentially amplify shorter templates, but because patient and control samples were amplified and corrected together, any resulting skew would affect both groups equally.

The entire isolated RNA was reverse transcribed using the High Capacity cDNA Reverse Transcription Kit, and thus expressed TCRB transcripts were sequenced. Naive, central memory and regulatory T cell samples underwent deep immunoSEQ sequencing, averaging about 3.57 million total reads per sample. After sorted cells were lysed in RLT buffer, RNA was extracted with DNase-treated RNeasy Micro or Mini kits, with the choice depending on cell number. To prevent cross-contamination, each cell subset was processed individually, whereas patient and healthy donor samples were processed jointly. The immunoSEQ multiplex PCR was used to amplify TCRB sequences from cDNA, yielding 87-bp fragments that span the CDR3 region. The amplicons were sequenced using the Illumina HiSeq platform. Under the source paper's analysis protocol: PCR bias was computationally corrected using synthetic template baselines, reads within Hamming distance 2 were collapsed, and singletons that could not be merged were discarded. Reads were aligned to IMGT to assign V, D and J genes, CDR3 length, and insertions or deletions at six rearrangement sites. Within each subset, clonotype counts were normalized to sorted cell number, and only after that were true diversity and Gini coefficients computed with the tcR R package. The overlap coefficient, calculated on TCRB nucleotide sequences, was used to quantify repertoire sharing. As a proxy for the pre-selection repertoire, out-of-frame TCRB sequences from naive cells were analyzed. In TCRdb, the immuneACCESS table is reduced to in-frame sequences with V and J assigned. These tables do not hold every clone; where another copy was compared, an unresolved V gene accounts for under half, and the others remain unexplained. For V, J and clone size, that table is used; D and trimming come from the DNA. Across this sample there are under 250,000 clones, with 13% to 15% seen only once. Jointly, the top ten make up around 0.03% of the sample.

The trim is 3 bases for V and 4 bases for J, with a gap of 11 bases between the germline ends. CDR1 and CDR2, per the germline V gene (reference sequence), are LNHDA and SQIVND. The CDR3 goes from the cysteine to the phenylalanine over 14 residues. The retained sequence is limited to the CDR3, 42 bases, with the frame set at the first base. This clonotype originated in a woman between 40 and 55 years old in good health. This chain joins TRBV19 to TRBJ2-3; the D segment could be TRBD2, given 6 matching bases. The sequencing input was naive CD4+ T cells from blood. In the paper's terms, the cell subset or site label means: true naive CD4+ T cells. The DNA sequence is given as TGTGCCAGTAGTATCGGGAGTAGACCAGATACGCAGTATTTT. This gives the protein CASSIGSRPDTQYF.